A selection of T cell receptor beta chains follows, all from one sample in a study of tumor T cells in aggressive B-cell lymphoma. Sequencing used immunoSEQ multiplex PCR; TCRdb keeps in-frame clones, though not all of them. Of several thousand clones listed, approximately 85% were seen once; the top ten hold 3.1%. Sequenced material: tumor tissue. The receptors stem from an adult with diffuse large B cell lymphoma. Some clones in this sample may be carry-over from other donors' samples. CDR3s include the opening cysteine and the closing phenylalanine or tryptophan. A D gene is named only where the DNA matches it firmly. Rows give clone size only sometimes, using once, few, many, or a class for an expanded clone.

d_call j_call clone_size v_call cdr3_aa cdr3_nt
NA TRBJ1-2 NA TRBV6-1 CASRRTGYTF TGTGCCAGCCGGAGGACTGGCTACACCTTC
NA TRBJ1-2 NA TRBV21-1 CASSSIPRDRGGYTF TGTGCCAGCAGCAGCATACCTAGGGACAGGGGTGGCTACACCTTC
TRBD1 TRBJ1-6 NA TRBV7-2 CASSFDTTGGSPLHF TGTGCCAGCAGCTTTGATACCACAGGGGGATCACCCCTCCACTTT
NA TRBJ2-7 NA TRBV10-3 CATEAGNEQYF TGTGCCACCGAGGCTGGCAACGAGCAGTACTTC
TRBD2 TRBJ2-1 NA TRBV2 CASSDPGTSAHPSYNEQFF TGTGCCAGCAGTGACCCCGGGACTAGCGCCCACCCCTCCTACAATGAGCAGTTCTTC
NA TRBJ2-7 NA TRBV7-8 CASSVTRPYEQYF TGTGCCAGCAGCGTGACAAGGCCCTACGAGCAGTACTTC
TRBD1 TRBJ2-7 NA TRBV2 CASSRDSSYEQYF TGTGCCAGCAGTAGGGACAGCTCCTACGAGCAGTACTTC
NA TRBJ2-7 NA TRBV19 CASSPPAAGEQYF TGTGCCAGTAGTCCCCCGGCGGCGGGGGAGCAGTACTTC
TRBD1 TRBJ1-3 NA TRBV18 CASSPGTGHGNTIYF TGTGCCAGCTCACCCGGGACAGGGCACGGAAACACCATATATTTT
TRBD2 TRBJ2-3 NA TRBV7-9 CASSLTSGGADTQYF TGTGCCAGCAGCTTAACTAGCGGGGGCGCAGATACGCAGTATTTT
NA TRBJ2-7 NA TRBV5-1 CASSLGTPYEQYF TGCGCCAGCAGCTTGGGAACACCTTACGAGCAGTACTTC
NA TRBJ2-7 NA TRBV15 CATSRGRRDYEQYF TGTGCCACCAGCAGAGGCAGGCGGGACTACGAGCAGTACTTC
NA TRBJ2-7 NA TRBV7-9 CASSFPGYHEQYF TGTGCCAGCAGCTTTCCGGGGTACCACGAGCAGTACTTC
NA TRBJ2-6 NA TRBV15 CATSGRLSAGANVLTF TGTGCCACCAGCGGTCGTCTTAGCGCTGGGGCCAACGTCCTGACTTTC
NA TRBJ2-5 NA TRBV28 CASSFRGLGQETQYF TGTGCCAGCAGTTTTCGGGGTCTAGGGCAAGAGACCCAGTACTTC
TRBD1 TRBJ1-1 NA TRBV19 CASREPRDRARDTEAFF TGTGCCAGCCGCGAACCCCGGGACAGGGCGAGAGACACTGAAGCTTTCTTT
NA TRBJ1-4 NA TRBV7-9 CASSLGSATNEKLFF TGTGCCAGCAGCTTAGGGAGTGCAACTAATGAAAAACTGTTTTTT
NA TRBJ2-6 NA TRBV12-5 CASGPGQTSGANVLTF TGTGCTAGTGGACCCGGACAAACCTCTGGGGCCAACGTCCTGACTTTC
NA TRBJ1-4 NA TRBV4-2 CASSAERSGEKLFF TGTGCCAGCAGCGCCGAGAGGTCGGGTGAAAAACTGTTTTTT
NA TRBJ2-3 once TRBV11-1 CASSPQAGLTDTQYF TGTGCCAGCAGCCCCCAAGCTGGTCTCACAGATACGCAGTATTTT
TRBD2 TRBJ2-5 NA TRBV28 CASSLGPIAGYNF TGTGCCAGCAGTTTAGGGCCCATAGCGGGGTATAACTTC
TRBD1 TRBJ1-4 NA TRBV7-9 CASSPRRGTGQGYEKLFF TGTGCCAGCAGCCCTAGGAGGGGTACGGGACAGGGGTATGAAAAACTGTTTTTT
TRBD1 TRBJ1-6 NA TRBV7-9 CASSERTGVSPLHF TGTGCCAGCAGCGAACGGACAGGGGTCTCACCCCTCCACTTT